What follows are 31 T cell receptor beta chains derived from one specimen sequenced in a study of chemoradiotherapy in HPV16-positive cancers. The data were produced by immunoSEQ multiplex PCR, yet TCRdb's version contains in-frame clones alone and is incomplete. The sample lists about 53,000 clones; more than 90% were seen once. The sample was blood, taken from a patient who underwent chemoradiotherapy. These receptors were collected from a human donor with HPV-associated anogenital cancer.

This clone was recorded a few times. The rearrangement uses TRBV7-9 and TRBJ2-1, with TRBD1 matching 8 bases. The CDR3 runs 16 residues. Unmatched junction bases numbered 6, after V lost 2 bases and J lost 3 bases. Germline CDR1 SEHNR, CDR2 FQNEAQ (reference sequence). In DNA, the CDR3 is TGTGCCAGCAGCTTATCCGGGACAGGTGACTACAATGAGCAGTTCTTC. Protein sequence: CASSLSGTGDYNEQFF.

V is TRBV4-2 and J is TRBJ1-1; D unclear. Germline lookup yields CDR1 LGHNA and CDR2 YNFKEQ. The CDR3 spans 15 residues. V lost 0 bases to trimming and J lost 0 bases, with 8 bases between them. CDR3 loop: CASSQDYNMNTEAFF. CDR3 bases: TGTGCCAGCAGCCAAGATTACAACATGAACACTGAAGCTTTCTTT.

J is TRBJ1-2 and V is TRBV10-3; tentative D call: TRBD1 (5 bases). The CDR3 length is 13 residues. Trimming removed 2 bases at V and 7 bases at J, with 11 bases between. Per germline, CDR1 ENHRY and CDR2 SYGVKD. Here the CDR3 reads CAISETGTSGYTF. For the CDR3, the DNA is TGTGCCATCAGTGAGACCGGGACTTCTGGCTACACCTTC.

The chain is built from TRBV7-6 and TRBJ2-3; D possibly matches TRBD1 or TRBD2 (5 bases each). With 5 bases removed from V and 6 bases from J, the gap between germline ends came to 15 bases. CDR1 is SGHVS and CDR2 is FNYEAQ in the germline V gene. This CDR3 has 14 amino acids. The CDR3 reads CASSGPGPTDTQYF. The CDR3 region has the DNA TGTGCCAGCAGCGGCCCGGGACCGACGGATACGCAGTATTTT. The full variable domain, with the rest looked up from reference TRBV7-6 and TRBJ2-3, is GAGVSQSPRYKVTKRGQDVALRCDPISGHVSLYWYRQALGQGPEFLTYFNYEAQQDKSGLPNDRFSAERPEGSISTLTIQRTEQRDSAMYRCASSGPGPTDTQYFGPGTRLTVL.

The chain combines TRBV11-2 with TRBJ2-2; no definite D call. CDR1 and CDR2 (germline): SGHAT, FQNNGV. This CDR3 has 13 amino acids. The ends were cut back, 3 bases at V and 2 bases at J, with 4 bases in the middle. The CDR3 DNA reads as TGTGCCAGCAGCTTTTATAACACCGGGGAGCTGTTTTTT. This gives the protein CASSFYNTGELFF.

CDR3 DNA sequence: TGCGCCAGCAGCTCAACTAGCGGGGGCTCAGATACGCAGTATTTT. Its translation is CASSSTSGGSDTQYF. The chain combines TRBV5-1 with TRBJ2-3; 11 bases line up with TRBD2. Germline V lookup: CDR1 SGHRS, CDR2 YFSETQ. V lost 3 bases, J lost 4 bases, and 4 bases stayed unmatched. The CDR3 spans 15 residues.

This clone was counted a single time. The chain links TRBV7-2 to TRBJ2-3; D remains ambiguous. Deletions cut 2 bases from V and 4 bases from J, with 7 bases between. CDR3 length: 13 amino acids. The germline CDR1 and CDR2 sequences are SGHTA and FQGNSA. The CDR3 bases are TGTGCCAGCAGCTTATTCGGTGCAGATACGCAGTATTTT. It encodes CASSLFGADTQYF.

The chain employs TRBV9 and TRBJ1-2, with 8 bases matching TRBD1. Per germline, CDR1 SGDLS and CDR2 YYNGEE. V shed 4 bases and J 2 bases; nucleotides not matched to a gene: 13. The CDR3 loop spans 17 amino acids. The CDR3 loop reads CASSSLGQGAINYGYTF. The DNA for the CDR3 is TGTGCCAGCAGCTCCCTGGGGCAGGGGGCGATCAACTATGGCTACACCTTC.

V usage is TRBV4-3 and J usage is TRBJ1-5; D not resolved. Deletions cut 4 bases from V and 7 bases from J, with 14 bases between. CDR3 size: 14 residues. Germline lookup yields CDR1 LGHNA and CDR2 YSLEER. The CDR3 coding sequence is TGCGCCAGCAGCCCAGGACTCACCGGGCAGCCCCAGCATTTT. Residues: CASSPGLTGQPQHF.

This rearrangement joins TRBV6-1 to TRBJ1-1; a possible D gene is TRBD1 (5 bases). Germline CDR1 and CDR2: MNHNS and SASEGT. V dropped 2 bases and J dropped 2 bases, with 9 bases sitting between them. The CDR3 covers 14 residues. This CDR3 is CASSEWGSNTEAFF. CDR3 coding DNA: TGTGCCAGCAGTGAATGGGGGTCCAACACTGAAGCTTTCTTT.

V and J are TRBV4-3 and TRBJ2-3; no clear D. The CDR3 has 15 amino acids. Germline V lookup: CDR1 LGHNA, CDR2 YSLEER. Trimming shortened V by 0 bases and J by 4 bases, and 11 bases separated the two germline ends. CDR3 region: CASSQEVMLADTQYF. CDR3 coding DNA: TGCGCCAGCAGCCAAGAGGTGATGTTGGCAGATACGCAGTATTTT.

The rearrangement uses TRBV6-5 and TRBJ1-1, with TRBD1 identical over 7 bases. Germline V gene sequence: CDR1 MNHEY, CDR2 SVGAGI. The trim removed 7 bases at V and 5 bases at J, leaving 10 bases unmatched. This CDR3 comprises 14 residues. CDR3 nucleotides: TGTGCCAGCATTTCCGGACAGGTTGGAACTGAAGCTTTCTTT. Its translation is CASISGQVGTEAFF.

This chain uses TRBV6-5 with TRBJ2-7; D may match TRBD1 or TRBD2 (5 bases each). The CDR3 has 15 amino acids. Between the trimmed V and J ends, which lost 0 bases and 1 base, there was a span of 10 bases. Germline V gene sequence: CDR1 MNHEY, CDR2 SVGAGI. The CDR3 sequence is CASSYSPGLSYEQYF. The CDR3 DNA is TGTGCCAGCAGTTACTCCCCGGGGCTGTCCTACGAGCAGTACTTC.

This chain links TRBV7-7 with TRBJ2-2; a weak D match, TRBD2 (6 bases). CDR3 length: 17 residues. The germline CDR1 and CDR2 sequences are SSHAT and FNYEAQ (reference sequence). V lost 4 bases, J lost 0 bases, and 15 bases lay in between. The CDR3 DNA reads as TGTGCCAGCAGCTGGGGGGTAGGACTTTCGAACACCGGGGAGCTGTTTTTT. This gives the protein CASSWGVGLSNTGELFF.

V gene TRBV29-1 combines with J gene TRBJ2-7; TRBD2 agrees at 8 bases. This CDR3 has 14 residues. In germline, CDR1 is SQVTM, CDR2 ANQGSEA. This CDR3 is CGGWGRGGSYEQYF. The CDR3 DNA follows: TGCGGAGGTTGGGGACGGGGGGGTTCCTACGAGCAGTACTTC.

CDR3 loop: CASNPGLNTEAFF. The CDR3 DNA sequence: TGTGCCAGTAACCCGGGGTTGAACACTGAAGCTTTCTTT. The chain is built from TRBV19 and TRBJ1-1; D remains ambiguous. The CDR3 spans 13 residues. V lost 7 bases, J lost 0 bases, and 9 bases lay in between. Germline V gene sequence: CDR1 LNHDA, CDR2 SQIVND (reference sequence). Variable domain in full (rest from reference TRBV19 and TRBJ1-1): DGGITQSPKYLFRKEGQNVTLSCEQNLNHDAMYWYRQDPGQGLRLIYYSQIVNDFQKGDIAEGYSVSREKKESFPLTVTSAQKNPTAFYLCASNPGLNTEAFFGQGTRLTVV.

The chain links TRBV30 to TRBJ2-1; no reliable D call. V dropped 0 bases and J dropped 0 bases, with 9 bases sitting between them. Germline CDR1 GTSNPN, CDR2 SVGIG (reference sequence). CDR3 length equals 15 residues. The CDR3, as DNA: TGTGCCTGGAGTGTCAAGCGATCCTCCTACAATGAGCAGTTCTTC. It yields the protein CAWSVKRSSYNEQFF. Filled out from reference TRBV30 and TRBJ2-1, the complete variable domain reads SQTIHQWPATLVQPVGSPLSLECTVEGTSNPNLYWYRQAAGRGLQLLFYSVGIGQISSEVPQNLSASRPQDRQFILSSKKLLLSDSGFYLCAWSVKRSSYNEQFFGPGTRLTVL.

The chain joins TRBV9 to TRBJ2-3; the match to TRBD2 covers 9 bases. Unmatched junction bases numbered 8, after V lost 0 bases and J lost 6 bases. Germline CDR1 reads SGDLS; CDR2 reads YYNGEE. The CDR3 is made up of 16 amino acids. The CDR3 nucleotides read TGTGCCAGCAGCGTAGTGGCGGGAGGGACGGTGGATACGCAGTATTTT. This gives the protein CASSVVAGGTVDTQYF.

The CDR3 here is CASSIDDRAYGYTF. In nucleotides, the CDR3 is TGTGCCAGTAGTATAGATGACAGGGCGTATGGCTACACCTTC. The V call is TRBV19, the J call TRBJ1-2, with 7 bases identical to TRBD1. J gave up 5 bases and V 0 bases, and 3 bases lay outside the gene matches. This CDR3 is 14 amino acids long. Germline V gene lookup returns CDR1 LNHDA and CDR2 SQIVND (reference sequence).

V usage is TRBV9 and J usage is TRBJ2-5; TRBD2 agrees at 11 bases. V trimming: 3 bases; J trimming: 5 bases; junction bases outside the gene matches: 12. Germline assignment: CDR1 SGDLS and CDR2 YYNGEE. This CDR3 comprises 17 residues. The CDR3 DNA reads as TGTGCCAGCAGCGCCGGGGGGCTAGCGGGAGGCAGGGAGACCCAGTACTTC. It is translated as CASSAGGLAGGRETQYF. Supplemented by reference TRBV9 and TRBJ2-5, the full variable domain reads DSGVTQTPKHLITATGQRVTLRCSPRSGDLSVYWYQQSLDQGLQFLIQYYNGEERAKGNILERFSAQQFPDLHSELNLSSLELGDSALYFCASSAGGLAGGRETQYFGPGTRLLVL.

V usage is TRBV5-1 and J usage is TRBJ2-1, with D possibly being TRBD1 or TRBD2 (5 bases each). From germline, CDR1 is SGHRS and CDR2 YFSETQ. The CDR3 has 15 residues. The V end was cut by 7 bases, the J end by 3 bases, with 17 bases between. CDR3 loop: CASGRDAGDYNEQFF. The CDR3, as DNA: TGCGCCAGCGGACGGGACGCCGGCGACTACAATGAGCAGTTCTTC.

This clone was counted a few times. CDR3 residues: CAISVAGEGNTGELFF. The CDR3 nucleotides are TGTGCCATCAGTGTAGCCGGGGAGGGGAACACCGGGGAGCTGTTTTTT. The gene calls are TRBV10-3 and TRBJ2-2; 7 nucleotides line up with TRBD2. V lost 4 bases, J lost 1 base, and 6 bases stayed unmatched. CDR3 length: 16 amino acids. The germline CDR1 and CDR2 sequences are ENHRY and SYGVKD.

The V gene is TRBV11-2, the J gene TRBJ1-1; D gene uncertain. Germline CDR1 reads SGHAT; CDR2 reads FQNNGV. V dropped 8 bases and J dropped 7 bases, with 14 bases sitting between them. The CDR3 is 12 residues long. The CDR3 region has the DNA TGTGCCAGCGAGGAGGCCGGCTATGAAGCTTTCTTT. Translated, it gives CASEEAGYEAFF.

The chain is built from TRBV6-5 and TRBJ2-6; 10 bases line up with TRBD1. Germline V gene data show CDR1 as MNHEY and CDR2 as SVGAGI. The CDR3 contains 15 residues. J was trimmed by 2 bases and V by 6 bases; bases with no gene match: 1. CDR3 sequence reads: CASRTGGAGANVLTF. CDR3 nucleotides: TGTGCCAGCAGGACAGGGGGCGCTGGGGCCAACGTCCTGACTTTC.

This chain connects TRBV6-5 to TRBJ2-1; the D gene is possibly TRBD2 (6 bases). CDR1 is MNHEY and CDR2 is SVGAGI in the germline V gene. With 5 bases removed from V and 0 bases from J, the gap between germline ends came to 8 bases. The CDR3 loop spans 14 amino acids. The CDR3 protein is CASSRESSYNEQFF. The DNA of the CDR3 is TGTGCCAGCAGTCGGGAGAGCTCCTACAATGAGCAGTTCTTC.

The chain couples TRBV4-3 to TRBJ2-1; D is unclear. The V end lost 0 bases, the J end lost 7 bases, and 10 bases lay between the germline ends. Germline loops: CDR1 LGHNA, CDR2 YSLEER. The CDR3 is made up of 14 amino acids. CDR3 residues: CASSQEPHGNEQFF. The CDR3 DNA follows: TGCGCCAGCAGCCAAGAGCCGCATGGGAATGAGCAGTTCTTC.

The chain employs TRBV7-2 and TRBJ2-3, with a possible D match to TRBD2 (6 bases). The germline V gene encodes CDR1 SGHTA and CDR2 FQGNSA. The CDR3 is 15 residues long. Deletions cut 4 bases from V and 4 bases from J, with 15 bases between. Written as DNA, the CDR3 is TGTGCCAGCAGCTCGACGGGACTCCCTCCAGATACGCAGTATTTT. It encodes CASSSTGLPPDTQYF.

This clone has just one count. CDR3: CASSLTIAGSNEQFF. Here the CDR3 DNA reads TGTGCCAGCAGCCTAACTATAGCGGGGTCCAATGAGCAGTTCTTC. J is TRBJ2-7 and V is TRBV7-2; TRBD2 agrees at 8 bases. The last part of the DNA fits TRBJ2-1 better; the J call may be wrong. Germline CDR1 and CDR2: SGHTA and FQGNSA. The CDR3 covers 15 residues.

V gene TRBV7-2 combines with J gene TRBJ2-3; D is unresolved. CDR3 size: 13 residues. Germline V gives CDR1 SGHTA, CDR2 FQGNSA. The V and J ends lost 1 base and 11 bases respectively, with 13 bases between them. For the CDR3, the DNA is TGTGCCAGCAGCTTAGGTTATCTAGAGAGGCAGTATTTT. It codes for CASSLGYLERQYF.

This clone has more than one count but fewer than ten. The rearrangement joins TRBV5-1 to TRBJ1-4; the D is unclear. V gave up 4 bases and J gave up 6 bases, with 10 bases separating them. CDR3 length equals 13 residues. From germline, CDR1 is SGHRS and CDR2 YFSETQ. The DNA of the CDR3 is TGCGCCAGCAGCGCCTCTGGGGATGAAAAACTGTTTTTT. Its translation: CASSASGDEKLFF.

The chain joins TRBV4-3 to TRBJ1-4; D unresolved. Trimming left V 4 bases short and J 7 bases short, with 19 bases between. The CDR3 covers 16 residues. Per germline, CDR1 LGHNA and CDR2 YSLEER. This chain's CDR3 is CASSLRALALGEKLFF. As DNA, the CDR3 is TGCGCCAGCAGCCTCCGGGCCTTGGCCCTTGGTGAAAAACTGTTTTTT.